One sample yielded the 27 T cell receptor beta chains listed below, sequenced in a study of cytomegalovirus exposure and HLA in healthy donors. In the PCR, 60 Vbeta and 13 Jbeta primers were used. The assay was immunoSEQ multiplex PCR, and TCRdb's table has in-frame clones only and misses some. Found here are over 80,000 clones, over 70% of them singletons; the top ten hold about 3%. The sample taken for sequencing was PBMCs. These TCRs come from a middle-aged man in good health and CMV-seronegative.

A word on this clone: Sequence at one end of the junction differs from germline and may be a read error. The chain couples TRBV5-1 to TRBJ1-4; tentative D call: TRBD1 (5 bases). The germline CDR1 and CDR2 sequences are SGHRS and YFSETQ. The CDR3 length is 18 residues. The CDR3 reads CATSGGGDGVATNEKLFF. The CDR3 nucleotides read TGCGCCACCAGCGGTGGAGGGGACGGTGTAGCCACTAATGAAAAACTGTTTTTT.

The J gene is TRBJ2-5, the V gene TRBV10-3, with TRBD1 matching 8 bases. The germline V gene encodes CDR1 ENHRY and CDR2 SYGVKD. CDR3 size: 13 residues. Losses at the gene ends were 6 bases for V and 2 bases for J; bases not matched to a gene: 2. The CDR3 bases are TGTGCCATCAGGGGGACAGGTCAAGAGACCCAGTACTTC. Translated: CAIRGTGQETQYF.

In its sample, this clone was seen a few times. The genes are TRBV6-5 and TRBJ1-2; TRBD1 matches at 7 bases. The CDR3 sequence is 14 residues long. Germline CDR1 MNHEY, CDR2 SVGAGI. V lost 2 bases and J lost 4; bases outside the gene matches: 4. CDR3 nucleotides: TGTGCCAGCAGTTACACGTGGGACAGCTATGGCTACACCTTC. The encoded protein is CASSYTWDSYGYTF.

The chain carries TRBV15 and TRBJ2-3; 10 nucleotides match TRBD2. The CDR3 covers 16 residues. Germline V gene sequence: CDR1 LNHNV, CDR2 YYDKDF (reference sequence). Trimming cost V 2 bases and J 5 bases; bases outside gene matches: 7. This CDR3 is CATSRPLAGVVDTQYF. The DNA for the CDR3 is TGTGCCACCAGCAGACCTCTAGCGGGGGTGGTAGATACGCAGTATTTT.

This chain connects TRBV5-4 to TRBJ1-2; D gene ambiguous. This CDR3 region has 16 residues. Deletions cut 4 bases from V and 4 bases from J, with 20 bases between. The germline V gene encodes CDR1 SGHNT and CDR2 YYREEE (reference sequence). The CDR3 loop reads CASSPVPAGSSYGYTF. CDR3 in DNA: TGTGCCAGCAGCCCAGTGCCGGCGGGGTCGAGCTATGGCTACACCTTC. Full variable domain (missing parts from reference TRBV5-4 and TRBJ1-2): ETGVTQSPTHLIKTRGQQVTLRCSSQSGHNTVSWYQQALGQGPQFIFQYYREEENGRGNFPPRFSGLQFPNYSSELNVNALELDDSALYLCASSPVPAGSSYGYTFGSGTRLTVV.

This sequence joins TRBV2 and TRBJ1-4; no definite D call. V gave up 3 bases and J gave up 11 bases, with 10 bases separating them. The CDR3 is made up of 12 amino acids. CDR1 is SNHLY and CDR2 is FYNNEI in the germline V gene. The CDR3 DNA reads TGTGCCAGCAGTGATTTGGCAGGCAAACTGTTTTTT. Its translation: CASSDLAGKLFF.

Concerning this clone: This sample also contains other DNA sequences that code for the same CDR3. The CDR3 coding sequence is TGCGCCAGCAGCCAAGGGGCCGTGAGAGGGAAGGAAGTCAAAAACATTCAGTACTTC. Amino acid sequence: CASSQGAVRGKEVKNIQYF. The chain links TRBV4-1 to TRBJ2-4; maybe TRBD2 (5 bases). Deletions cut 1 base from V and 3 bases from J, with 22 bases between. CDR1 is MGHRA and CDR2 is YSYEKL in the germline V gene. The CDR3 is made up of 19 amino acids.

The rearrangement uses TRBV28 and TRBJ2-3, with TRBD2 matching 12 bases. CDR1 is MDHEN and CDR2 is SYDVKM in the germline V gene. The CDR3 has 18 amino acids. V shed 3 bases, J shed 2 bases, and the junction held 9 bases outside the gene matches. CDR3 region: CASSFGLAGPRDTDTQYF. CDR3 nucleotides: TGTGCCAGCAGTTTTGGACTAGCGGGGCCACGGGACACAGATACGCAGTATTTT.

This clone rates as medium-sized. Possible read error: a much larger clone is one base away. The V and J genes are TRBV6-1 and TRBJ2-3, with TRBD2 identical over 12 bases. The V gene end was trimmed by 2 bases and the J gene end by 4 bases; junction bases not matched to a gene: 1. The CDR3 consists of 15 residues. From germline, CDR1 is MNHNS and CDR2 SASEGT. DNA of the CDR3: TGTGCCAGCAGTGAATCTAGCGGGGGGGCAGATACGCAGTATTTT. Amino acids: CASSESSGGADTQYF.

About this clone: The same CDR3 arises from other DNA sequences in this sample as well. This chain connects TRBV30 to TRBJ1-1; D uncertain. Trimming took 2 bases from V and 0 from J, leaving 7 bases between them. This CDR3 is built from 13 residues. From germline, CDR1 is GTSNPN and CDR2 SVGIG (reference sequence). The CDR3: CAWSRGMNTEAFF. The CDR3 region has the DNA TGTGCCTGGAGTAGAGGTATGAACACTGAAGCTTTCTTT.

The chain's CDR3 is CASSLTSGGKETQYF. The CDR3 DNA sequence: TGTGCCAGCAGCTTGACTAGCGGGGGGAAAGAGACCCAGTACTTC. The J gene is TRBJ2-5, the V gene TRBV5-4; 12 bases fit TRBD2. V was pared by 1 base and J by 3 bases, with 1 base of the junction left unmatched. Germline loops: CDR1 SGHNT, CDR2 YYREEE (reference sequence). This CDR3 region has 15 residues.

The CDR3 DNA reads TGTGCCAGCAGCCCCCCAAAGGGGTCTGGAAACACCATATATTTT. This gives the protein CASSPPKGSGNTIYF. V gene TRBV7-8 combines with J gene TRBJ1-3; TRBD1 might be the D (5 bases). V was clipped by 5 bases and J by 1 base, with 12 bases between them. CDR3 length: 15 residues. CDR1 and CDR2 (germline): SGHVS, FQNEAQ.

This CDR3 is CSALPGSGGYTF. The CDR3 DNA reads TGCAGCGCTCTTCCGGGATCCGGTGGCTACACCTTC. V gene TRBV29-1 combines with J gene TRBJ1-2; D unresolved. V was pared by 7 bases and J by 7 bases, with 16 bases between. The CDR3 loop spans 12 amino acids. Germline values: CDR1 SQVTM, CDR2 ANQGSEA.

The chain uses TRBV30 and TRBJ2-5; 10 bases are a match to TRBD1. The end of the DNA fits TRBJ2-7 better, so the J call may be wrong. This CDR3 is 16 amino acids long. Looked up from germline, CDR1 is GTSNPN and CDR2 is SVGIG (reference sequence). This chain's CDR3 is CAWSVSGQGKTYEQYF. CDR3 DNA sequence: TGTGCCTGGAGTGTATCGGGACAGGGGAAAACCTACGAGCAGTACTTC.

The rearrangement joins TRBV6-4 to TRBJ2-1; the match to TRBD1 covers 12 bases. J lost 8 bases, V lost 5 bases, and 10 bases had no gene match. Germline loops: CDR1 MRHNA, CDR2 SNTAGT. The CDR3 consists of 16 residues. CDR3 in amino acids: CASSSNPGQGAYEQFF. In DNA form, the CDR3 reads TGTGCCAGCAGTTCGAACCCGGGACAGGGGGCCTATGAGCAGTTCTTC.

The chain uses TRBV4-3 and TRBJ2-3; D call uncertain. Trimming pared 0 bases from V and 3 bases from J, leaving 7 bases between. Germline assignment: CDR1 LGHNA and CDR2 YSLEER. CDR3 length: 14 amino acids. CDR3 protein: CASSQDRLTDTQYF. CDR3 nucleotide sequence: TGCGCCAGCAGCCAAGACAGGCTAACAGATACGCAGTATTTT.

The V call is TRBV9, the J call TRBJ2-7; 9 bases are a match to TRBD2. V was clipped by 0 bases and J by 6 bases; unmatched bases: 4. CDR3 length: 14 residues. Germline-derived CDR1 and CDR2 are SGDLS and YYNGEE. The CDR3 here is CASSVEAGGREQYF. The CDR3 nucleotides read TGTGCCAGCAGCGTAGAAGCGGGGGGCCGCGAGCAGTACTTC.

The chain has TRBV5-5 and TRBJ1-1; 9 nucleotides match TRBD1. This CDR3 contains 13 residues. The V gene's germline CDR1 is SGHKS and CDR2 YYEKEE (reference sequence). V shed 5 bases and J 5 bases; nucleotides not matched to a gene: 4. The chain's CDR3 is CASRGQGGTEAFF. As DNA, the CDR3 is TGTGCCAGCAGGGGACAGGGCGGTACTGAAGCTTTCTTT.

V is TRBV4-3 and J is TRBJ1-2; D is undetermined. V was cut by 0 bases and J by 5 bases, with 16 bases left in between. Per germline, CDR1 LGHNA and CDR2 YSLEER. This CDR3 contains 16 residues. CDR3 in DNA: TGCGCCAGCAGCCAAGACATCGTGGGTGGCGGGTATGGCTACACCTTC. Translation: CASSQDIVGGGYGYTF.

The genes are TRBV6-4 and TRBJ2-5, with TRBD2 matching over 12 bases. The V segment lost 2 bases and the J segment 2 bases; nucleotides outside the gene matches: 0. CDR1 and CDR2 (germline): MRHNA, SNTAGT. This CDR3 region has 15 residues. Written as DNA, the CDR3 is TGTGCCAGCAGTGACGGGACTAGCGGGCAAGAGACCCAGTACTTC. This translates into CASSDGTSGQETQYF.

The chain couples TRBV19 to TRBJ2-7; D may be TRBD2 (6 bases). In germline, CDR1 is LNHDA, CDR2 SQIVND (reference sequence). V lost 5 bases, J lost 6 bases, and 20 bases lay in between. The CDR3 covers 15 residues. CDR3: CASSPLGGGSSEQYF. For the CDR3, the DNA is TGTGCCAGTAGTCCCCTGGGGGGTGGAAGTTCCGAGCAGTACTTC.

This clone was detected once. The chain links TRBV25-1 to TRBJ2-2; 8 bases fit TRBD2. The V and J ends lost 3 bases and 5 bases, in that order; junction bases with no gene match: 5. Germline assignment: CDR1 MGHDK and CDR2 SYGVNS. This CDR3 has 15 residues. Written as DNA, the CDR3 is TGTGCCAGCAGTGATCGGGGGGGAAGAACCGGGGAGCTGTTTTTT. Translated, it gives CASSDRGGRTGELFF.

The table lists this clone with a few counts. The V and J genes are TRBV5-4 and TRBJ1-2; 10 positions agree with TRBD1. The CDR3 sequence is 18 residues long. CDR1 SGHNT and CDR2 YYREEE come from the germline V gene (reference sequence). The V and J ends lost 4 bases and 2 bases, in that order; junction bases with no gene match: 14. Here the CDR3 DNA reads TGTGCCAGCAGCACCCGCCGGGACAGGGGAGTATCAAACTATGGCTACACCTTC. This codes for CASSTRRDRGVSNYGYTF.

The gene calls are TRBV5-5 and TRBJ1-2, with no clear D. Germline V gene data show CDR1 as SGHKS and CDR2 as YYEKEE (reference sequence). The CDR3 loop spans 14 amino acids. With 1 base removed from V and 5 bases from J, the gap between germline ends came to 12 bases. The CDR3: CASSLSGRFYGYTF. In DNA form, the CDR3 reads TGTGCCAGCAGCTTGTCCGGCAGGTTTTATGGCTACACCTTC.

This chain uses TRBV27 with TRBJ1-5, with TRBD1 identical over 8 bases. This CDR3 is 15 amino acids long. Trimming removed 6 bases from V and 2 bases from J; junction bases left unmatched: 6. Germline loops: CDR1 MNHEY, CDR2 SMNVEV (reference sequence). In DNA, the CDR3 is TGTGCCAGCAGGACAGGGGATTATGGCAATCAGCCCCAGCATTTT. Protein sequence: CASRTGDYGNQPQHF.

The CDR3 sequence: CASSRDRAFYEQYF. CDR3 nucleotide sequence: TGCGCCAGCAGCAGGGACAGGGCCTTCTACGAGCAGTACTTC. V gene TRBV4-3 combines with J gene TRBJ2-5, with 9 bases matching TRBD1. TRBJ2-7 explains the end of the DNA better; the J call may be wrong. The CDR3 spans 14 residues. In germline, CDR1 is LGHNA, CDR2 YSLEER.

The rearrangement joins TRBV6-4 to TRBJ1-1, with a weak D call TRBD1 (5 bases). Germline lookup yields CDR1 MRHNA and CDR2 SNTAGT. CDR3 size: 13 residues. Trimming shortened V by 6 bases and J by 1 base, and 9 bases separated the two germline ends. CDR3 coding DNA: TGTGCCAGCAGCCAGGACACGAACACTGAAGCTTTCTTT. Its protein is CASSQDTNTEAFF.